This paragraph reports one T cell receptor beta chain. The same CDR3 also results from other DNA sequences found in this sample. The sample comes from a study of blood T cell repertoires in COVID-19. For the study at large: Both acute and convalescent COVID-19 samples were obtained from the United States, Italy and Spain. In each case, the material was cDNA or gDNA derived from T cells, B-cell-depleted T cells, or PBMCs.

Original methodology: Estimation of nucleated cell counts relied on the amplification of reference gene primers. Sequencing was performed with immunoSEQ multiplex PCR; in TCRdb, only in-frame clones are kept and a portion is missing. That table gives V, J and clone size, and the DNA gave D and trimming. The table includes about 94,000 clones, 75% to 90% detected once. This CDR3 is built from 13 residues. Germline-derived CDR1 and CDR2 are LGHDT and YNNKEL (reference sequence). V lost 1 base to trimming and J lost 7 bases, with 11 bases between them. The V call is TRBV3-1 (or the pseudogene TRBV3-2), the J call TRBJ2-7; D might be TRBD1 (6 bases). Sequencing was carried out using peripheral blood. This sequence was found in a human donor in a cohort sampled during active COVID-19. The CDR3 loop is CASSQVEGGEQYF. The CDR3 DNA sequence: TGTGCCAGCAGCCAAGTGGAAGGGGGAGAGCAGTACTTC.